This T cell receptor beta chain was retrieved from a study of human T cells and chemical hapten exposure. Study overall: The study patch tested 0.01% DPC on the upper back and read results at 6 days. Regarding the study as a whole: Among expanded TCRs, significantly more large CDR3 similarity clusters formed than among controls.

Trimming removed 6 bases from V and 2 bases from J; junction bases left unmatched: 3. Germline-derived CDR1 and CDR2 are SQVTM and ANQGSEA. CDR3 length equals 13 residues. A few counts support this clonotype. Its antigen is still unknown. Unique molecular identifiers were affixed to discrete cDNA molecules within the library. Each CDR3 protein is one row after TCRdb ran MiXCR on the RACE reads. The sample contains roughly 80,000 distinct CDR3 sequences, about 10% of which appear only once. Time point reported: patch test 1, 2 weeks after DPC sensitization. Stated treatment: therapeutic diphenylcyclopropenone sensitization with weekly scalp DPC. People who gave samples had alopecia, were 18 to 70 years old, and were suitable for DPC.

The sample was whole blood, taken in connection with sensitization to the hapten diphenylcyclopropenone (DPC). The chain has TRBV29-1 and TRBJ1-2, with 10 bases identical to TRBD1. The receptor's source is a woman aged 50 to 60 with alopecia areata. Some clones in this sample may be carry-over from other donors' samples. CDR3 DNA sequence: TGCAGCGTCGACAGGGGGCAAAACTATGGCTACACCTTC. Amino acid sequence: CSVDRGQNYGYTF.